These 3 T cell receptor beta chains share one sample of origin, sequenced in a study of blood T cell repertoires in COVID-19. Using immunoSEQ multiplex PCR, the repertoire was profiled, and TCRdb retains in-frame clones only, with some absent. The sample contains 150,000 to 200,000 clones, approximately 95% of which appear only once. The sample taken for sequencing was peripheral blood. The receptors derive from a woman aged 55-75 years with COVID-19, enrolled during active disease.

The chain joins TRBV13 to TRBJ2-5; D unresolved. With 6 bases removed from V and 4 bases from J, the gap between germline ends came to 9 bases. This CDR3 has 12 residues. CDR1 is PRHDT, CDR2 FYEKMQ, per germline (reference sequence). CDR3 sequence reads: CASSLVGETQYF. CDR3 coding DNA: TGTGCCAGCAGTCTAGTTGGAGAGACCCAGTACTTC.

The genes are TRBV19 and TRBJ1-1; TRBD1 might be the D (5 bases). CDR1 and CDR2 (germline): LNHDA, SQIVND (reference sequence). The ends were cut back, 3 bases at V and 4 bases at J, with 9 bases in the middle. The CDR3 has 13 residues. CDR3: CASSMVGVTEAFF. The CDR3 DNA follows: TGTGCCAGTAGTATGGTAGGGGTCACTGAAGCTTTCTTT.

This chain links TRBV21-1 with TRBJ1-2; the DNA was not used to check the table's D call, TRBD1. TRBV21-1 is a listed pseudogene. The CDR3 runs to 17 residues. The CDR3 nucleotides read TGTGCCAGCAGCAAAGTAAAGGGGACAGGGGGGAAAAATGGCTACACCTTC. It encodes CASSKVKGTGGKNGYTF.